This T cell receptor (beta chain) was retrieved from a study of radiation and T cells in renal cell carcinoma. V lost 6 bases to trimming and J lost 2 bases, with 14 bases between them. This CDR3 comprises 15 residues. Germline V CDR1 and CDR2: MNHEY, SMNVEV (reference sequence). In this sample, this clone is medium-sized (0.01 to 0.1%). Time point defined: blood 2 weeks post-SBRT. Indicated treatment: 15 Gy SBRT to primary tumor, nephrectomy 4 weeks later. The method was immunoSEQ multiplex PCR; TCRdb's version includes in-frame clones alone and lacks a portion of them. The sample records roughly 78,000 clones, about 81% being singletons.

Sample: blood, taken from a patient whose treatment included radiotherapy and nephrectomy. The clonotype comes from a man in his 60s with renal cell carcinoma. This chain connects TRBV27 to TRBJ1-3; D is perhaps TRBD1 (6 bases). CDR3 sequence: CASRSRGFAGNTIYF. The CDR3 DNA sequence: TGTGCCAGCAGGAGCAGGGGTTTTGCTGGAAACACCATATATTTT.